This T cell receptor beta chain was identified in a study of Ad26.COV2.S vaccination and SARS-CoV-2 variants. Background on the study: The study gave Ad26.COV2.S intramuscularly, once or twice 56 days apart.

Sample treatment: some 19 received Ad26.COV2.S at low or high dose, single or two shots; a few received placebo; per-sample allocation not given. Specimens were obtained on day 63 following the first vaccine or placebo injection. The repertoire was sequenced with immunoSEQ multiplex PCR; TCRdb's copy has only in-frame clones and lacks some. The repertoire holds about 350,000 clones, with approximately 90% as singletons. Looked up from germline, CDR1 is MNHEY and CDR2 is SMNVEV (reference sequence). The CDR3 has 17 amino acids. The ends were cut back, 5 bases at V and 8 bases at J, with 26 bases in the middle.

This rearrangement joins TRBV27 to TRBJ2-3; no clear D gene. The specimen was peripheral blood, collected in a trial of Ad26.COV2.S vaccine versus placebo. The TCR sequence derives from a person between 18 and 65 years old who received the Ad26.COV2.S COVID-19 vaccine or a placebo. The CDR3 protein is CASSPNDGSLFFGTQYF. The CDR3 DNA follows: TGTGCCAGCAGTCCAAACGACGGATCCCTGTTCTTTGGTACGCAGTATTTT.